Listed here are 5 T cell receptor beta chains from one sample, sequenced in a study of blood T cell repertoires in COVID-19. Profiling relied on immunoSEQ multiplex PCR, and the TCRdb table lists in-frame clones only, not all of them. Of approximately 380,000 clones in the sample, 88% were seen once. Sequenced sample: PBMCs or T cells enriched from blood (not recorded which). The source of these receptors is a woman aged 18-35 years who had recovered from COVID-19.

The chain uses TRBV5-4 and TRBJ2-2; 9 bases agree with TRBD2. CDR3 length: 14 amino acids. Losses at the gene ends were 9 bases for V and 3 bases for J; bases not matched to a gene: 6. Germline V lookup: CDR1 SGHNT, CDR2 YYREEE (reference sequence). This chain's CDR3 is CANPGLAHTGELFF. CDR3 nucleotide sequence: TGTGCCAATCCGGGACTAGCTCACACCGGGGAGCTGTTTTTT.

The chain recombines TRBV19 with TRBJ1-2; D call uncertain. Germline loops: CDR1 LNHDA, CDR2 SQIVND (reference sequence). This CDR3 has 16 residues. The V end was cut by 3 bases, the J end by 1 base, with 15 bases between. The CDR3 region has the DNA TGTGCCAGTAGTATCTGGATCGGGGAAGGTAACTATGGCTACACCTTC. Translating gives CASSIWIGEGNYGYTF.

This CDR3 is CASSQGGENTEAFF. The DNA for the CDR3 is TGTGCCAGCAGCCAAGGGGGGGAGAACACTGAAGCTTTCTTT. The rearrangement links TRBV3-1 (or the pseudogene TRBV3-2) to TRBJ1-1; weak D call: TRBD1 (5 bases). CDR1 is LGHDT, CDR2 YNNKEL, per germline (reference sequence). The CDR3 contains 14 residues. The V end lost 1 base, the J end lost 1 base, and 7 bases lay between the germline ends.

The chain carries TRBV18 and TRBJ1-5; 7 positions match TRBD1. After removal of 2 bases from V and 7 bases from J, the junction contained 8 bases not matched to a gene. From germline, CDR1 is KGHSH and CDR2 LQKENI. There are 15 residues in the CDR3. Here the CDR3 reads CASSPTEGAGQPQHF. The CDR3 nucleotides are TGTGCCAGCTCACCAACCGAGGGGGCAGGCCAGCCCCAGCATTTT.

This clone was picked up one time. This chain uses TRBV5-1 with TRBJ1-1; 7 bases line up with TRBD1. V gave up 3 bases and J gave up 1 base; unmatched junction bases: 9. Germline values: CDR1 SGHRS, CDR2 YFSETQ. The CDR3 has 16 residues. CDR3 nucleotides: TGCGCCAGCAGCTACCTGGAACAGGGGACGAACACTGAAGCTTTCTTT. This codes for CASSYLEQGTNTEAFF.